Presented here are 9 T cell receptor beta chains from one specimen sequenced in a study of blood T cell repertoires in COVID-19. TCRdb's table, derived via immunoSEQ multiplex PCR, lists solely in-frame clones and lacks some. The sample shows roughly 150,000 clones, around 74% of them seen only once. Sequencing was performed on peripheral blood. All receptors come from a man aged 65-85 years with acute or convalescent COVID-19.

This clone has a single count. The J gene is TRBJ2-5, the V gene TRBV5-1; 8 bases match TRBD2. V shed 5 bases and J 5 bases; nucleotides not matched to a gene: 5. This CDR3 comprises 13 residues. The germline CDR1 and CDR2 sequences are SGHRS and YFSETQ. The CDR3 reads CASRLQRGETQYF. The CDR3 DNA reads as TGCGCCAGCAGGTTGCAGCGGGGGGAGACCCAGTACTTC.

This clone was recorded many times. The V gene is TRBV5-1, the J gene TRBJ2-5; no definite D call. Trimming removed 2 bases at V and 3 bases at J, with 14 bases between. CDR3 size: 15 residues. Germline CDR1 is SGHRS and CDR2 is YFSETQ. For the CDR3, the DNA is TGCGCCAGCAGCTTTTTACCGGGTCATAAAGAGACCCAGTACTTC. Translated: CASSFLPGHKETQYF.

CDR3 nucleotide sequence: TGCGCCAGCAGCTACTTAACCGGGACAGCGAACACTGAAGCTTTCTTT. Translating gives CASSYLTGTANTEAFF. The chain couples TRBV5-1 to TRBJ1-1; 7 nucleotides line up with TRBD1. V lost 3 bases to trimming and J lost 1 base; unmatched junction nucleotides: 9. The germline CDR1 and CDR2 sequences are SGHRS and YFSETQ. The CDR3 spans 16 residues.

The chain combines TRBV19 with TRBJ2-3, with D perhaps matching TRBD2 (7 bases). Germline assignment: CDR1 LNHDA and CDR2 SQIVND (reference sequence). The CDR3 covers 15 residues. The V end lost 7 bases, the J end lost 2 bases, and 16 bases lay between the germline ends. As DNA, the CDR3 is TGTGCCAGTAACGGCGGGGGCTCATACACAGATACGCAGTATTTT. Its protein product is CASNGGGSYTDTQYF.

V gene TRBV14 combines with J gene TRBJ1-1; 8 bases are a match to TRBD1. CDR3 length: 12 residues. Germline lookup yields CDR1 SGHDN and CDR2 FVKESK. V lost 4 bases and J lost 11; bases outside the gene matches: 6. The CDR3, as DNA: TGTGCCAGCAGCCCGACAGGGGTTAAGGCTTTCTTT. This codes for CASSPTGVKAFF.

The chain links TRBV5-4 to TRBJ2-3, with 7 bases fitting TRBD2. The CDR3 has 14 amino acids. The germline CDR1 and CDR2 sequences are SGHNT and YYREEE (reference sequence). After removal of 3 bases from V and 2 bases from J, the junction contained 3 bases not matched to a gene. Here the CDR3 DNA reads TGTGCCAGCAGCTCGCGGGGGACCACAGATACGCAGTATTTT. Translation: CASSSRGTTDTQYF.

The chain is built from TRBV28 and TRBJ2-5, with D possibly TRBD1 on 6 matching bases. The CDR3 is 12 residues long. Germline V lookup: CDR1 MDHEN, CDR2 SYDVKM. The V gene lost 6 bases and the J gene lost 5 bases, with 10 bases spanning the gap. The CDR3 sequence: CASRTGLETQYF. The CDR3 region has the DNA TGTGCCAGCAGAACAGGGCTGGAGACCCAGTACTTC.

The V gene is TRBV12-3 or TRBV12-4, the J gene TRBJ1-2; D is ambiguous. Deletions cut 5 bases from V and 6 bases from J, with 10 bases between. The CDR3 runs to 12 residues. The CDR3 loop is CASSREQHGYTF. The CDR3, as DNA: TGTGCCAGCAGTCGGGAGCAGCATGGCTACACCTTC.

CDR3 amino acids: CASSPGLSGADGELFF. The DNA for the CDR3 is TGTGCCAGCAGCCCGGGACTATCCGGAGCGGACGGGGAGCTGTTTTTT. The J gene is TRBJ2-2, the V gene TRBV9; TRBD2 agrees at 7 bases. The germline gives CDR1 SGDLS, CDR2 YYNGEE. Unmatched junction bases numbered 13, after V lost 4 bases and J lost 7 bases. The CDR3 is 16 residues long.